These 2 T cell receptor beta chains were all obtained from the same sample, sequenced in a study of blood T cell repertoires in COVID-19. The repertoire was sequenced with immunoSEQ multiplex PCR; TCRdb's copy has only in-frame clones and lacks some. The sample contains some 42,000 clones, roughly 73% of which appear only once. What was sequenced was peripheral blood. Receptors were obtained from an older woman with acute or convalescent COVID-19.

This clone was counted once. The chain links TRBV29-1 to TRBJ1-2; maybe TRBD1 (6 bases). V gave up 4 bases and J gave up 4 bases, with 10 bases separating them. Germline values: CDR1 SQVTM, CDR2 ANQGSEA. CDR3 length equals 12 residues. The CDR3 bases are TGCAGCGTTGGGGACACTAGCTATGGCTACACCTTC. It yields the protein CSVGDTSYGYTF.

This rearrangement joins TRBV3-1 (or the pseudogene TRBV3-2) to TRBJ1-2; D unresolved. Germline V gene sequence: CDR1 LGHDT, CDR2 YNNKEL (reference sequence). V shed 1 base and J shed 7 bases, with 13 bases lying between them. The CDR3 is made up of 14 amino acids. The DNA for the CDR3 is TGTGCCAGCAGCCAAGGGTCTCGGGTCCGTGGCTACACCTTC. Translation gives CASSQGSRVRGYTF.